This T cell receptor beta chain derives from a study of T-cell memory formation after mild COVID-19. Only a few counts were recorded for this clonotype. J was trimmed by 8 bases and V by 0 bases; bases with no gene match: 7. Germline CDR1 and CDR2: SQVTM and ANQGSEA. CDR3 length: 16 residues. From the 5' RACE reads, TCRdb called clonotypes with MiXCR, one entry per CDR3 protein. The sample has about 470,000 distinct CDR3 sequences; roughly 25% are singletons. The clonotype was recovered from an adult woman who had mild COVID-19 (a few samples of this study predate the infection). Cell type and time point are not known. The chain employs TRBV29-1 and TRBJ2-1; 13 bases fit TRBD2. Sequencing input: PBMCs or a T cell subset sorted from them (not recorded which). This CDR3 is CSVEDPGTSGNYEQFF. Here the CDR3 DNA reads TGCAGCGTTGAAGACCCGGGGACTAGCGGGAACTATGAGCAGTTCTTC.